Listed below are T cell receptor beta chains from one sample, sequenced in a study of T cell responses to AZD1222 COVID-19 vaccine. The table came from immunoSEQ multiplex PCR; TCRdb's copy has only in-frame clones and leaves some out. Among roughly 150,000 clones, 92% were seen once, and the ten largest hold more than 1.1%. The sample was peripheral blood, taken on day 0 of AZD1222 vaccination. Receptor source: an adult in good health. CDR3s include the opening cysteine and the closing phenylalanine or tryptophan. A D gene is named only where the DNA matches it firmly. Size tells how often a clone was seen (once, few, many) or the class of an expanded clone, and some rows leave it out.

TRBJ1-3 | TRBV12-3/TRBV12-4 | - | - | TGTGCCAGCAGTTTAGGACCTGGAAACACCATATATTTT | CASSLGPGNTIYF
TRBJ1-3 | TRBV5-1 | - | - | TGCGCCAGCAGCTTGGGTCACAGGTCCTCTGGAAACACCATATATTTT | CASSLGHRSSGNTIYF
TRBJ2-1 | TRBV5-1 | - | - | TGCGCCAGCAGCCCTCGGACCTACAATGAGCAGTTCTTC | CASSPRTYNEQFF
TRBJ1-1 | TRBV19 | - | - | TGTGCCAGTAGTATGGCCAAAAACACTGAAGCTTTCTTT | CASSMAKNTEAFF
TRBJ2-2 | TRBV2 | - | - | TGTGCCAGCAGCTGGGACCGAACAACGGCCGGGGAGCTGTTTTTT | CASSWDRTTAGELFF
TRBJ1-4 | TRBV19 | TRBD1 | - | TGTGCCAGTAGTTCAAGACAGGGGGCAAGTGAAAAACTGTTTTTT | CASSSRQGASEKLFF
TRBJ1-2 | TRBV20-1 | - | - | TGCAGTGCTAGTGTCCCCGGGCGGGACTATGGCTACACCTTC | CSASVPGRDYGYTF
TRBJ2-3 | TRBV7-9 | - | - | TGTGCCAGCAGCTTAGGGCGGGCCCGCACAGATACGCAGTATTTT | CASSLGRARTDTQYF
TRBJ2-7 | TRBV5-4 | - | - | TGTGCCAGCAGCCTGTACTACGAGCAGTACTTC | CASSLYYEQYF
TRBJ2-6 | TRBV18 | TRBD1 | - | TGTGCCAGCTCAGACAGGGTTCTGGGGGCCAACGTCCTGACTTTC | CASSDRVLGANVLTF
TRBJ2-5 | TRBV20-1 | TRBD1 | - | TGCAGTGCTAGTCCCTGGGACAGGGGGAGTTACGAGACCCAGTACTTC | CSASPWDRGSYETQYF
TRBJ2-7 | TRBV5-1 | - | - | TGCGCCAGCAGCTTGGGCCCGGGGCTTAGCTCCTACGAGCAGTACTTC | CASSLGPGLSSYEQYF
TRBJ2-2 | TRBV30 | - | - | TGTGCCTGGAGTAAGGGCCCGAACACCGGGGAGCTGTTTTTT | CAWSKGPNTGELFF
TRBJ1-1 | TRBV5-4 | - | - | TGTGCCACCCATGCGGGGAGTATCGGGGCAGGGAACACTGAAGCTTTCTTT | CATHAGSIGAGNTEAFF
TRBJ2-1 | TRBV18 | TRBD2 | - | TGTGCCAGCTCACCACCGGCGGGACTAGCGACACATGAGCAGTTCTTC | CASSPPAGLATHEQFF
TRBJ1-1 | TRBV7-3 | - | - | TGTGCCAGCAGCTTATGGTTGAACACTGAAGCTTTCTTT | CASSLWLNTEAFF
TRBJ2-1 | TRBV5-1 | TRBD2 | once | TGCGCCAGCAGCTTCTTAGCGGGAGGGCCGGGGGAGCAGTTCTTC | CASSFLAGGPGEQFF
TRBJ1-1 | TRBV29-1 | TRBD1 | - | TGCAGCGTGGCCGGGACAGGGGGCAACACTGAAGCTTTCTTT | CSVAGTGGNTEAFF
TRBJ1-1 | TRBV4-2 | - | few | TGTGCCAGCAGCCAATCCGGGACCGTAGCTGAAGCTTTCTTT | CASSQSGTVAEAFF
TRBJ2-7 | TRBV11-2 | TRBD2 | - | TGTGCCAGCAGCTTAGTCGCCGGGTCTAGCGGGCCCTACGAGCAGTACTTC | CASSLVAGSSGPYEQYF
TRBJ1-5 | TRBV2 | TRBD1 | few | TGTGCCAGCAAGGGACAGGGGGCTATAGCAGGTCAGCCCCAGCATTTT | CASKGQGAIAGQPQHF
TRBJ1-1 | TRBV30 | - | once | TGTGCCTGGATATGGACAGCCAACACTGAAGCTTTCTTT | CAWIWTANTEAFF
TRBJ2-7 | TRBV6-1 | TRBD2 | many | TGTGCCAGCAGTGAAGAACTAGCGGGAGCCTACGAGCAGTACTTC | CASSEELAGAYEQYF
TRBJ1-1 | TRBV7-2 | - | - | TGTGCCAGCAGCTCCTTCAGGGGAGGGAACACTGAAGCTTTCTTT | CASSSFRGGNTEAFF
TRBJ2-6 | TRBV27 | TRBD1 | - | TGTGCCAGCAGTTTATCCGGACAGGGGGCGGCTGGGGCCAACGTCCTGACTTTC | CASSLSGQGAAGANVLTF
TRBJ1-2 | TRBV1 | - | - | TGCACCAGCAGCCCCAAACAGGGGGCCGGCGATGGCTACACCTTC | CTSSPKQGAGDGYTF
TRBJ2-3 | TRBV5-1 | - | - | TGCGCCAGCAGCTTGGCCGACTTTCTCACAGATACGCAGTATTTT | CASSLADFLTDTQYF
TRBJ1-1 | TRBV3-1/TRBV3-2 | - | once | TGTGCCAGCAGATTCAGACAGAACACTGAAGCTTTCTTT | CASRFRQNTEAFF
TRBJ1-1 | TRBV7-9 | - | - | TGTGCCAGCAGCCTCCAGGCCATCAACACTGAAGCTTTCTTT | CASSLQAINTEAFF
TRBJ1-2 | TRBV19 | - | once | TGTGCCAGTAGCCCGCGGCAGGGCTTCCAACTGAACTATGGCTACACCTTC | CASSPRQGFQLNYGYTF
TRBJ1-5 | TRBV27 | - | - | TGTGCCAGCAGTTTAACGGGGGCGCCCCGTCAGCCCCAGCATTTT | CASSLTGAPRQPQHF
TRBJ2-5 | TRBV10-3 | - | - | TGTGCCACGGGAGAGGGGACGAAAGAGACCCAGTACTTC | CATGEGTKETQYF
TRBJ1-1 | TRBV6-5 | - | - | TGTGCCAGCAGTTACACACCGGGACCCTCGAACACTGAAGCTTTCTTT | CASSYTPGPSNTEAFF
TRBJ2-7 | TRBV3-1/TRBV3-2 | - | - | TGTGCCAGCAGCCAAGGGCAGCCCTTTGACGAGCAGTACTTC | CASSQGQPFDEQYF
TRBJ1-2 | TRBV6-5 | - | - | TGTGCCAGCAGGGCGACGGACAGTAACTATGGCTACACCTTC | CASRATDSNYGYTF
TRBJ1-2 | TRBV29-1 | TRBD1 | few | TGCAGCGTTGAGGGGACAGGGCCTTACTATGGCTACACCTTC | CSVEGTGPYYGYTF
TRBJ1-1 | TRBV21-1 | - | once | TGTGCCAGCGGAAAAGGCACTGAAGCTTTCTTT | CASGKGTEAFF
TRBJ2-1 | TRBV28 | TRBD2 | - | TGTGCCAGCACCTCACTAGCGACGAGCTCCTACAATGAGCAGTTCTTC | CASTSLATSSYNEQFF
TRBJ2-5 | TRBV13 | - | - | TGTGCCAGCAGCTCCGGGTCCCAAGCCATCCAAGAGACCCAGTACTTC | CASSSGSQAIQETQYF
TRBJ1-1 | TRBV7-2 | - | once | TGTGCCAGCAGCCTATCGAGGGCCTCGAACACTGAAGCTTTCTTT | CASSLSRASNTEAFF
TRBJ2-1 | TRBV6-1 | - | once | TGTGCCAGCAGTGAAGCCAGCGACAATGAGCAGTTCTTC | CASSEASDNEQFF
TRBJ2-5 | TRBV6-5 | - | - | TGTGCCAGCAGTTCGGGTGTTAAGGCCAGGGAGACCCAGTACTTC | CASSSGVKARETQYF
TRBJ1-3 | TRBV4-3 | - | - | TGCGCCAGCAGCCAAGATTGGGGATCTGGAAACACCATATATTTT | CASSQDWGSGNTIYF
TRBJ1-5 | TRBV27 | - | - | TGTGCCAGCAGTTCGGGGGGTTGGTATAGCAATCAGCCCCAGCATTTT | CASSSGGWYSNQPQHF